The entry below describes one T cell receptor (beta chain). Antigen unknown. These data come from a study of cytomegalovirus exposure and HLA in healthy donors. Findings of the study overall: The authors listed 150 to 200 TCR beta chains as cytomegalovirus-associated.

PCR primers comprised 60 Vbeta and 13 Jbeta primers. TCRdb's copy holds only in-frame clones and misses some; the assay was immunoSEQ multiplex PCR. This table holds 150,000 to 200,000 clones, approximately 75% found once. The trim removed 5 bases at V and 1 base at J, leaving 1 base unmatched. The CDR3 is 13 residues long. CDR1 is SGHVS and CDR2 is FNYEAQ in the germline V gene. This receptor was taken from a girl aged 10-17 years in good health and CMV-seronegative. Sequencing was done on a sample of PBMCs. The genes are TRBV7-6 and TRBJ2-7; TRBD1 agrees at 8 bases. The CDR3 nucleotides are TGTGCCAGCAGCCGACAGGGGTCCTACGAGCAGTACTTC. It specifies CASSRQGSYEQYF.